This entry concerns a single TCR beta chain. What it binds is unknown. Every patient was affected by relapse after autologous stem cell transplantation, while exposure to brentuximab vedotin was not uniform. Under best response, outcomes were complete response, partial response or progressive disease. The data belong to a study of PD-1 blockade in classical Hodgkin lymphoma. Background on the study: Patients got intravenous nivolumab 3 mg/kg every 2 weeks. Study-wide results and limits: What caused the repertoire differences, perhaps disease activity or prior therapy, remains undefined. Healthy donors were reported to have higher baseline TCR diversity than newly diagnosed patients.

Measured with immunoSEQ multiplex PCR; TCRdb has only the in-frame clones, and not every one. This repertoire shows under 30,000 clones, around 69% found once; its top ten account for 15% to 20%. Germline CDR1 SGHNT, CDR2 YYREEE (reference sequence). The CDR3 has 16 amino acids. The V end was cut by 1 base, the J end by 4 bases, with 15 bases between. The origin of this receptor is a human donor with classical Hodgkin lymphoma. This chain connects TRBV5-4 to TRBJ1-3; D is uncertain. This specimen consisted of peripheral blood mononuclear cells (PBMCs), obtained at baseline. The CDR3 region has the DNA TGTGCCAGCAGCTTGTCAAGATACACTCCCGGAAACACCATATATTTT. As protein: CASSLSRYTPGNTIYF.